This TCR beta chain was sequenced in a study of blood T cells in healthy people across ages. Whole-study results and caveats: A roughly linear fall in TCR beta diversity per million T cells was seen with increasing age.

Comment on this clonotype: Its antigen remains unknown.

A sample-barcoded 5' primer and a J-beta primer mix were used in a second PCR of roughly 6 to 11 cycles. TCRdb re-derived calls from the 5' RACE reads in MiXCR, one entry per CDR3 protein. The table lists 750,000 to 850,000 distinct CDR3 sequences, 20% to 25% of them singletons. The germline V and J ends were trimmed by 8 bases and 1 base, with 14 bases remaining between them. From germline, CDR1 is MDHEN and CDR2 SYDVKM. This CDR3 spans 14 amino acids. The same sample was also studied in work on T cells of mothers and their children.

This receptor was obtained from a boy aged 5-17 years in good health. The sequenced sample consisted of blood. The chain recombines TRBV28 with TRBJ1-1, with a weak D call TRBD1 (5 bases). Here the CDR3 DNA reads TGTGCCAGCGGGCGTCTCCAGGGGAACACTGAAGCTTTCTTT. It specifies CASGRLQGNTEAFF. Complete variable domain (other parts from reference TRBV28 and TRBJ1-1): DVKVTQSSRYLVKRTGEKVFLECVQDMDHENMFWYRQDPGLGLRLIYFSYDVKMKEKGDIPEGYSVSREKKERFSLILESASTNQTSMYLCASGRLQGNTEAFFGQGTRLTVV.